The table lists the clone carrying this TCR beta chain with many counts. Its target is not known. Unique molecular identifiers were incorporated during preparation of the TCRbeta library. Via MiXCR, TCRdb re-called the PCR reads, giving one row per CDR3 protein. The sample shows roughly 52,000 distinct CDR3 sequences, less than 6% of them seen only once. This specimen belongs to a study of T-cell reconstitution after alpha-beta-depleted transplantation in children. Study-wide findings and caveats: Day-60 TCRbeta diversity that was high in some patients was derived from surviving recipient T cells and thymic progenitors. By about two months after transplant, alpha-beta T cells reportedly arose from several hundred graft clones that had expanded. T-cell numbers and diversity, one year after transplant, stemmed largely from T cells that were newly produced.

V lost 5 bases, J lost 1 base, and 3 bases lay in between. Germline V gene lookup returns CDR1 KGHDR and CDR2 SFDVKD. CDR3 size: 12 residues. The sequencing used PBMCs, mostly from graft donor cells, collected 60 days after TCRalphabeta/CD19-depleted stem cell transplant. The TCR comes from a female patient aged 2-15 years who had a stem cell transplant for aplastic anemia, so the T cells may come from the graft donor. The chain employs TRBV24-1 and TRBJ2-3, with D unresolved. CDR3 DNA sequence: TGTGCCACCAGTGGGGGCACAGATACGCAGTATTTT. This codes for CATSGGTDTQYF.